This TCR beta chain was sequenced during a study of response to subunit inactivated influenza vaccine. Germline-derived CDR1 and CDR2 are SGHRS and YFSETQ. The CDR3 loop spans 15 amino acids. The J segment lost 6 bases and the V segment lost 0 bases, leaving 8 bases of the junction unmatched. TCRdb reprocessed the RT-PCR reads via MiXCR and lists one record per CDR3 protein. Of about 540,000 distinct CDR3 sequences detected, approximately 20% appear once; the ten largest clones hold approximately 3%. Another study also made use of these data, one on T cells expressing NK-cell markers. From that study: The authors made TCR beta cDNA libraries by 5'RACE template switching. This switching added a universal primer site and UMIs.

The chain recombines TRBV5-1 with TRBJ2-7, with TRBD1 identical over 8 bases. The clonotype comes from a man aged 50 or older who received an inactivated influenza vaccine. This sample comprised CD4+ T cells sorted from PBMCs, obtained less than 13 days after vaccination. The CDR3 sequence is CASSLEGQATGEQYF. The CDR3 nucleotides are TGCGCCAGCAGCTTGGAGGGACAGGCCACGGGCGAGCAGTACTTC.